This T cell receptor beta chain is from a study of technical replicates of blood from several donors. The CDR3 has 18 amino acids. In germline, CDR1 is SGDLS, CDR2 YYNGEE. V shed 3 bases and J 3 bases; nucleotides not matched to a gene: 7. The repertoire was sequenced with immunoSEQ multiplex PCR; TCRdb's copy has only in-frame clones and lacks some. The sample records about 98,000 clones, almost 96% being singletons. The sequenced sample consisted of T cells isolated from PBMCs. V usage is TRBV9 and J usage is TRBJ2-3, with 16 bases that match TRBD2. The sequence was obtained from a human donor in good health. The DNA for the CDR3 is TGTGCCAGCAGCGCCCACGGGACTAGCGGGAGGGAGACAGATACGCAGTATTTT. This sequence encodes CASSAHGTSGRETDTQYF. The full variable domain, with the rest looked up from reference TRBV9 and TRBJ2-3, is DSGVTQTPKHLITATGQRVTLRCSPRSGDLSVYWYQQSLDQGLQFLIQYYNGEERAKGNILERFSAQQFPDLHSELNLSSLELGDSALYFCASSAHGTSGRETDTQYFGPGTRLTVL.